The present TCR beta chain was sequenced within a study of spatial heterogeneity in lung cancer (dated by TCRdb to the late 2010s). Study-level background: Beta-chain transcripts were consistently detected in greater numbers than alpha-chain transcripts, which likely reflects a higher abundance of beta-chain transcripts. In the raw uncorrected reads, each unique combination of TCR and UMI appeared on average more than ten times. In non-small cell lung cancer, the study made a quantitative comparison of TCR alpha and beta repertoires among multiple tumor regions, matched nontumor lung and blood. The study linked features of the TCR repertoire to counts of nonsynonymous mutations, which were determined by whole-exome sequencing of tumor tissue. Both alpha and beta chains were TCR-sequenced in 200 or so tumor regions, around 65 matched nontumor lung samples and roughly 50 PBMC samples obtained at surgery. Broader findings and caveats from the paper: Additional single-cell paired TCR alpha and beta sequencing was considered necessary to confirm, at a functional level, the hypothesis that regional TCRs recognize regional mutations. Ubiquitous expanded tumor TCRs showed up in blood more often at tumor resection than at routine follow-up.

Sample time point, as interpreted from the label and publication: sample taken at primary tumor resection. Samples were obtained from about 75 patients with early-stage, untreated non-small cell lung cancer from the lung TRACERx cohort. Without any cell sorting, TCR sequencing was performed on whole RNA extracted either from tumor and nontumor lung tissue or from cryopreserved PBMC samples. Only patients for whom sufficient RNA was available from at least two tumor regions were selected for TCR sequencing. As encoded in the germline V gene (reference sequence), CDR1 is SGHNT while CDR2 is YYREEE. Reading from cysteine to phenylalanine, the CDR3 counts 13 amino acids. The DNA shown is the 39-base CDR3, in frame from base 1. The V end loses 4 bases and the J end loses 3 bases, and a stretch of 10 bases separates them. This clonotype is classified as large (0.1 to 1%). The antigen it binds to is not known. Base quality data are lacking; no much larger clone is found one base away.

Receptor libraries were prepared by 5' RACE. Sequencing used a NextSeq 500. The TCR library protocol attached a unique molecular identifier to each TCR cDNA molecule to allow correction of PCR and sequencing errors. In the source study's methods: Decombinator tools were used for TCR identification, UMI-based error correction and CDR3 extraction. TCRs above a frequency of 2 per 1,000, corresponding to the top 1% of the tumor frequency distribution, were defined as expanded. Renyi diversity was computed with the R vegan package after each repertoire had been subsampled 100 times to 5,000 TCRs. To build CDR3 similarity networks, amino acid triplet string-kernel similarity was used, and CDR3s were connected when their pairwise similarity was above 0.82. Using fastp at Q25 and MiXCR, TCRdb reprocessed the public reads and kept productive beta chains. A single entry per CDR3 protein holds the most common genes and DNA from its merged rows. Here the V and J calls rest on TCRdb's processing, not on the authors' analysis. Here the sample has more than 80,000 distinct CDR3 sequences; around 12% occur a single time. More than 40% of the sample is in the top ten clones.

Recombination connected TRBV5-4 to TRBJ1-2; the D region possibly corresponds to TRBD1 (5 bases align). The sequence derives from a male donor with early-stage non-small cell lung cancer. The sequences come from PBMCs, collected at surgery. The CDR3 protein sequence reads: CASSHGTDYGYTF. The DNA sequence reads TGTGCCAGCAGCCACGGGACCGACTATGGCTACACCTTC.